This TCR beta chain is from a study of PD-1 blockade in classical Hodgkin lymphoma. General study points: At baseline, newly diagnosed patients reportedly showed less TCR diversity than healthy donors. Complete responders showed a baseline diversity that resembled the diversity of newly diagnosed patients. Whereas CD4+ TCR diversity had risen significantly by C4D1, CD8+ TCR diversity had not. Individuals who commenced nivolumab within less than 1 year of ASCT were excluded.

Relapse was seen in all patients after autologous stem cell transplantation, and brentuximab vedotin exposure was variable. The authors purified CD4+ T cells from thawed PBMCs by magnetic negative selection. Libraries were prepared by immunoSEQ multiplex PCR; TCRdb keeps only in-frame clonotypes and omits some of them. The sample includes approximately 28,000 clones, over 60% of them seen just once. This clone was observed a single time. No antigen is known for it. The source of this sequence is a human donor with classical Hodgkin lymphoma. Source: CD4+ T cells from blood, taken at baseline.

CDR3 protein: CASSLSSLGTGELFF. In DNA form, the CDR3 reads TGTGCCAGCAGCTTAAGCAGCCTGGGGACCGGGGAGCTGTTTTTT. The chain carries TRBV7-8 and TRBJ2-2; D is unresolved. V lost 2 bases and J lost 5, with 12 bases in between. In germline, CDR1 is SGHVS, CDR2 FQNEAQ. The CDR3 sequence is 15 residues long.